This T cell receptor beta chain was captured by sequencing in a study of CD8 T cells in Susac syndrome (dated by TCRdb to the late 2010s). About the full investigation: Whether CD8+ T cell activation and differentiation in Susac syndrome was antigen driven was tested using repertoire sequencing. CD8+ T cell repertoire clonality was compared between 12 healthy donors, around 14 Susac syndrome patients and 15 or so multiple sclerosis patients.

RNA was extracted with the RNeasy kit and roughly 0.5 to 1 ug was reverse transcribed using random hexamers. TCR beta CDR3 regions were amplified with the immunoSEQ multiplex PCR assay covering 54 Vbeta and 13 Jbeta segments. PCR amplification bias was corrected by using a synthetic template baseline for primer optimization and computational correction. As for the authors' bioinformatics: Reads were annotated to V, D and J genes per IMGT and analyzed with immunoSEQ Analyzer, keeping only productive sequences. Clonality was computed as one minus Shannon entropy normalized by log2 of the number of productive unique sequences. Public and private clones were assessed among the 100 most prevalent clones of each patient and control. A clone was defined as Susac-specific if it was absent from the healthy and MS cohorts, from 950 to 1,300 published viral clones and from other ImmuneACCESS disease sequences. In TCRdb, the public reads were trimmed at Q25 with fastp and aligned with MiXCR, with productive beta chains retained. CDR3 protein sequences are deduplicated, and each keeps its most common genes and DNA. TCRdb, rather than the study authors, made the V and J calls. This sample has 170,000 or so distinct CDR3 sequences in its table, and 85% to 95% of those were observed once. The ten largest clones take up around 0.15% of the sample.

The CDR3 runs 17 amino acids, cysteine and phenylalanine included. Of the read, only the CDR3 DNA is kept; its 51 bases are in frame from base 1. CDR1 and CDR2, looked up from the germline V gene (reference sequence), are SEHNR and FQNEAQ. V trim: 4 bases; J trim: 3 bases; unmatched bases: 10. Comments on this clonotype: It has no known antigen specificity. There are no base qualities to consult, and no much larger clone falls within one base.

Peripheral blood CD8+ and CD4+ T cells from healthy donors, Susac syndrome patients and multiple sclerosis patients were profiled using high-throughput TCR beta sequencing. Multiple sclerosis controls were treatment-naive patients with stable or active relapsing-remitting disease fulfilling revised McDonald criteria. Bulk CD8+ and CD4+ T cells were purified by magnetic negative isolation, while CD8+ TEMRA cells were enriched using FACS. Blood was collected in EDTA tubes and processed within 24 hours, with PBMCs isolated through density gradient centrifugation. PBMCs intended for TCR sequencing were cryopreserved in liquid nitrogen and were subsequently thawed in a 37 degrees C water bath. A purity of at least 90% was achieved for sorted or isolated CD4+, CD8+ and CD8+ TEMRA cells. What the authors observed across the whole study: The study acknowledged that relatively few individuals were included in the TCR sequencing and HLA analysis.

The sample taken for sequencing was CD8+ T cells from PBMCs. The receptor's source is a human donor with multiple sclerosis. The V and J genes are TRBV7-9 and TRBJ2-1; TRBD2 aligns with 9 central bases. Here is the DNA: TGTGCCAGCAGCTCTACGCCGGGACTAGCCCTCTACAATGAGCAGTTCTTC. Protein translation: CASSSTPGLALYNEQFF. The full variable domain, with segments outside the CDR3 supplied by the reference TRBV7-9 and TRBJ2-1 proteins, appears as DTGVSQNPRHKITKRGQNVTFRCDPISEHNRLYWYRQTLGQGPEFLTYFQNEAQLEKSRLLSDRFSAERPKGSFSTLEIQRTEQGDSAMYLCASSSTPGLALYNEQFFGPGTRLTVL.